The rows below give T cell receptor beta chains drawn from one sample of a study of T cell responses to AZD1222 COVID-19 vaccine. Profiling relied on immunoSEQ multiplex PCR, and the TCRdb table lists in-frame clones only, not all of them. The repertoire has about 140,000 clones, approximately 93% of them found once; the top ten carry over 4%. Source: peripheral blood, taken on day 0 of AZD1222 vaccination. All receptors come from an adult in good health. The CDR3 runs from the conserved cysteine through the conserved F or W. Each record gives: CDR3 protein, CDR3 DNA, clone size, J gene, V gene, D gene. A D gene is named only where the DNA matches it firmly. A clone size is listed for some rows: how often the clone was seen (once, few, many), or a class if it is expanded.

CDR3: CASRISGSRGEQYF
DNA: TGCGCCAGCAGAATTAGTGGGAGTCGAGGCGAGCAGTACTTC
size: NA
J: TRBJ2-7
V: TRBV5-1
D: NA

CDR3: CASSPPKGGHETQYF
DNA: TGTGCCAGCTCACCACCTAAAGGGGGCCACGAGACCCAGTACTTC
size: NA
J: TRBJ2-5
V: TRBV18
D: TRBD1

CDR3: CASSGLANEQFF
DNA: TGTGCCAGCAGCGGACTAGCCAATGAGCAGTTCTTC
size: NA
J: TRBJ2-1
V: TRBV3-1/TRBV3-2
D: TRBD2

CDR3: CASNKQGVISPLHF
DNA: TGTGCCAGCAATAAACAGGGAGTCATTTCACCCCTCCACTTT
size: NA
J: TRBJ1-6
V: TRBV6-6
D: NA

CDR3: CASSRLAGGPYTGELFF
DNA: TGTGCCAGCAGCCGCCTAGCGGGAGGGCCCTACACCGGGGAGCTGTTTTTT
size: once
J: TRBJ2-2
V: TRBV7-3
D: TRBD2

CDR3: CASSWEGAATGELFF
DNA: TGTGCCAGCAGCTGGGAAGGGGCAGCGACCGGGGAGCTGTTTTTT
size: NA
J: TRBJ2-2
V: TRBV13
D: NA

CDR3: CSVGAATNEKLFF
DNA: TGCAGCGTTGGTGCGGCAACTAATGAAAAACTGTTTTTT
size: NA
J: TRBJ1-4
V: TRBV29-1
D: NA

CDR3: CASSLVGNYEQYF
DNA: TGTGCCAGCAGCTTGGTGGGCAACTACGAGCAGTACTTC
size: NA
J: TRBJ2-7
V: TRBV7-9
D: NA

CDR3: CAWDSTGAGNTIYF
DNA: TGTGCCTGGGACTCTACAGGGGCTGGAAACACCATATATTTT
size: NA
J: TRBJ1-3
V: TRBV30
D: TRBD1

CDR3: CASSLGGSVSYEQYF
DNA: TGTGCCAGCAGCTTAGGGGGTTCCGTCTCCTACGAGCAGTACTTC
size: once
J: TRBJ2-7
V: TRBV9
D: NA

CDR3: CASRETADSYTF
DNA: TGCGCCAGCAGGGAGACAGCTGATAGCTACACCTTC
size: once
J: TRBJ1-2
V: TRBV5-1
D: NA

CDR3: CASTPTGVFGNQPQHF
DNA: TGTGCCAGTACCCCAACAGGGGTGTTCGGCAATCAGCCCCAGCATTTT
size: NA
J: TRBJ1-5
V: TRBV19
D: TRBD1

CDR3: CASVRPVYNEQFF
DNA: TGTGCCAGCGTACGACCGGTATACAATGAGCAGTTCTTC
size: once
J: TRBJ2-1
V: TRBV2
D: NA

CDR3: CAWRTGDSNQPQHF
DNA: TGTGCCTGGAGGACAGGTGATAGCAATCAGCCCCAGCATTTT
size: NA
J: TRBJ1-5
V: TRBV30
D: NA

CDR3: CASSRRGEYF
DNA: TGTGCCAGCAGTAGGAGGGGAGAGTACTTC
size: NA
J: TRBJ2-7
V: TRBV25-1
D: NA

CDR3: CASSYSLRGGYNEQFF
DNA: TGTGCCAGCAGTTACTCGCTTAGGGGAGGCTACAATGAGCAGTTCTTC
size: NA
J: TRBJ2-1
V: TRBV6-5
D: NA

CDR3: CASTAVTEAFF
DNA: TGTGCCAGCACCGCGGTTACTGAAGCTTTCTTT
size: NA
J: TRBJ1-1
V: TRBV6-5
D: NA

CDR3: CASSDPGRYTGELFF
DNA: TGCGCCAGCAGTGATCCGGGACGTTACACCGGGGAGCTGTTTTTT
size: NA
J: TRBJ2-2
V: TRBV10-1
D: NA

CDR3: CASSEAARNHEQYF
DNA: TGTGCCAGCAGTGAGGCAGCCCGGAACCACGAGCAGTACTTC
size: NA
J: TRBJ2-7
V: TRBV6-1
D: NA

CDR3: CASSLEVGVRYNEQFF
DNA: TGCGCCAGCAGCTTGGAGGTGGGAGTGCGGTACAATGAGCAGTTCTTC
size: NA
J: TRBJ2-1
V: TRBV5-1
D: NA

CDR3: CASRTGAKNTEAFF
DNA: TGTGCCAGTAGAACAGGGGCTAAGAACACTGAAGCTTTCTTT
size: once
J: TRBJ1-1
V: TRBV19
D: TRBD1

CDR3: CASSESRYEQYF
DNA: TGTGCCAGCAGTGAAAGTCGCTACGAGCAGTACTTC
size: NA
J: TRBJ2-7
V: TRBV6-1
D: NA

CDR3: CASSLVRLPTDTQYF
DNA: TGTGCCAGCAGCTTGGTCCGGCTCCCCACAGATACGCAGTATTTT
size: NA
J: TRBJ2-3
V: TRBV5-6
D: NA

CDR3: CASSITGAFGELFF
DNA: TGTGCCAGTAGTATAACAGGGGCATTCGGGGAGCTGTTTTTT
size: NA
J: TRBJ2-2
V: TRBV19
D: TRBD1

CDR3: CASSQDIAGVTYEQYF
DNA: TGTGCCAGCAGCCAAGATATAGCAGGGGTGACCTACGAGCAGTACTTC
size: NA
J: TRBJ2-7
V: TRBV4-2
D: NA

CDR3: CASSMLVQEKLFF
DNA: TGTGCCAGTAGTATGTTGGTTCAGGAAAAACTGTTTTTT
size: NA
J: TRBJ1-4
V: TRBV19
D: NA

CDR3: CASSRDRGLDFGYTF
DNA: TGTGCCAGCAGCCGGGACAGGGGGCTCGACTTTGGCTACACCTTC
size: NA
J: TRBJ1-2
V: TRBV21-1
D: NA

CDR3: CASSPSGSSYNEQFF
DNA: TGCGCCAGCAGCCCGAGTGGGAGCTCCTACAATGAGCAGTTCTTC
size: NA
J: TRBJ2-1
V: TRBV5-1
D: NA

CDR3: CASSFEVSGANVLTF
DNA: TGTGCCAGCAGCTTTGAGGTCTCTGGGGCCAACGTCCTGACTTTC
size: NA
J: TRBJ2-6
V: TRBV5-4
D: NA

CDR3: CATSRDGGDLETQYF
DNA: TGTGCCACCAGCAGAGATGGGGGTGACTTGGAGACCCAGTACTTC
size: NA
J: TRBJ2-5
V: TRBV15
D: NA

CDR3: CASQGDSYYGYTF
DNA: TGTGCCAGCCAGGGGGACAGCTACTATGGCTACACCTTC
size: NA
J: TRBJ1-2
V: TRBV12-3/TRBV12-4
D: TRBD1

CDR3: CASSQVSTVDYEQYF
DNA: TGCGCCAGCAGCCAAGTGTCCACAGTAGACTACGAGCAGTACTTC
size: NA
J: TRBJ2-7
V: TRBV4-1
D: NA

CDR3: CASSLVANYGYTF
DNA: TGTGCCAGCAGTTTGGTAGCTAACTATGGCTACACCTTC
size: once
J: TRBJ1-2
V: TRBV25-1
D: NA

CDR3: CASVRDRGYYGYTF
DNA: TGTGCCAGCGTTCGGGACAGGGGTTACTATGGCTACACCTTC
size: NA
J: TRBJ1-2
V: TRBV6-5
D: TRBD1

CDR3: CASTPRWSTYEQYF
DNA: TGTGCCAGCACTCCGCGTTGGTCAACCTACGAGCAGTACTTC
size: NA
J: TRBJ2-7
V: TRBV28
D: NA

CDR3: CASSIDPARSGTPKAGELFF
DNA: TGTGCCAGTAGTATAGATCCCGCCCGCTCCGGGACACCTAAGGCCGGGGAGCTGTTTTTT
size: NA
J: TRBJ2-2
V: TRBV19
D: NA

CDR3: CASSAGLEGAGANVLTF
DNA: TGTGCCAGCAGCGCTGGCCTTGAGGGAGCTGGGGCCAACGTCCTGACTTTC
size: NA
J: TRBJ2-6
V: TRBV7-9
D: NA

CDR3: CASSPTSGSRDTQYF
DNA: TGTGCCAGCAGCCCGACTAGCGGTAGCCGGGATACGCAGTATTTT
size: NA
J: TRBJ2-3
V: TRBV7-9
D: TRBD2

CDR3: CAWSRAGGGQPQHF
DNA: TGTGCCTGGAGTAGGGCAGGGGGCGGTCAGCCCCAGCATTTT
size: NA
J: TRBJ1-5
V: TRBV30
D: TRBD1

CDR3: CASSLVGLYEQYF
DNA: TGTGCCAGCAGCTTAGTAGGTCTATACGAGCAGTACTTC
size: NA
J: TRBJ2-7
V: TRBV7-2
D: NA

CDR3: CATSRDRGSDEQFF
DNA: TGTGCCACCAGCAGAGATCGCGGGAGCGATGAGCAGTTCTTC
size: NA
J: TRBJ2-1
V: TRBV15
D: TRBD2

CDR3: CASSPDTGELFF
DNA: TGTGCCAGCAGCCCCGACACCGGGGAGCTGTTTTTT
size: NA
J: TRBJ2-2
V: TRBV11-2
D: NA

CDR3: CASSLSDTQYF
DNA: TGTGCCAGCAGCTTGTCAGATACGCAGTATTTT
size: NA
J: TRBJ2-3
V: TRBV5-5
D: NA

CDR3: CASSGVGRWNTEAFF
DNA: TGTGCCAGTAGCGGGGTGGGCAGGTGGAACACTGAAGCTTTCTTT
size: few
J: TRBJ1-1
V: TRBV19
D: NA

CDR3: CASSMRENTEAFF
DNA: TGTGCCAGCAGTATGAGGGAGAACACTGAAGCTTTCTTT
size: NA
J: TRBJ1-1
V: TRBV6-5
D: NA

CDR3: CASRDGLAGGPRANEQFF
DNA: TGTGCCAGCAGAGACGGACTAGCGGGAGGGCCGAGGGCCAATGAGCAGTTCTTC
size: once
J: TRBJ2-1
V: TRBV2
D: TRBD2

CDR3: CASSPVTYSYEQYF
DNA: TGTGCCAGCAGCCCGGTGACATATTCCTACGAGCAGTACTTC
size: NA
J: TRBJ2-7
V: TRBV5-8
D: NA

CDR3: CASSLLTDNYEQYF
DNA: TGCGCCAGCAGCTTGCTGACAGACAACTACGAGCAGTACTTC
size: NA
J: TRBJ2-7
V: TRBV5-1
D: NA